A single sample is the source of the 27 T cell receptor beta chains below, sequenced in a study of T cell responses to AZD1222 COVID-19 vaccine. Generated by immunoSEQ multiplex PCR, the TCRdb table keeps only in-frame clones and is missing some. The table shows over 120,000 clones, with roughly 90% occurring only once. Sequenced material: peripheral blood, taken on day 0 of AZD1222 vaccination. Source of these receptors: an adult in good health.

The chain couples TRBV29-1 to TRBJ1-2; D gene uncertain. This CDR3 region has 10 residues. The germline V gene has CDR1 SQVTM and CDR2 ANQGSEA. Trimming shortened V by 5 bases and J by 6 bases, and 7 bases separated the two germline ends. The CDR3 is CSVPENGYTF. Here the CDR3 DNA reads TGCAGCGTTCCTGAAAATGGCTACACCTTC.

This chain links TRBV3-1 (or the pseudogene TRBV3-2) with TRBJ2-3, with 7 bases matching TRBD2. V shed 1 base and J 7 bases; nucleotides not matched to a gene: 2. Looked up from germline, CDR1 is LGHDT and CDR2 is YNNKEL (reference sequence). The CDR3 has 13 residues. The CDR3 region is CASSQGGGHTQYF. The DNA for the CDR3 is TGTGCCAGCAGCCAAGGGGGGGGTCATACGCAGTATTTT.

In the case of this clone: The junction and the germline gene differ at one end; a read error may be behind it. This chain joins TRBV5-1 and TRBJ2-1, with D hard to call. CDR3 size: 13 residues. Germline values: CDR1 SGHRS, CDR2 YFSETQ. The CDR3 reads CASRLGLDNEQFF. As DNA, the CDR3 is TGCGCCAGCAGATTGGGGTTGGACAATGAGCAGTTCTTC.

This clone was detected only a few times. CDR3 sequence (DNA): TGCGCCAGCGGAGGGACTAGCGGGAAGAACAATGAGCAGTTCTTC. This gives the protein CASGGTSGKNNEQFF. V gene TRBV5-1 combines with J gene TRBJ2-1; 13 bases are a match to TRBD2. The CDR3 has 15 amino acids. Germline loops: CDR1 SGHRS, CDR2 YFSETQ. V trimming: 7 bases; J trimming: 5 bases; junction bases outside the gene matches: 6.

V and J are TRBV5-4 and TRBJ1-3, with D unclear. This CDR3 has 14 residues. V was shortened by 0 bases and J by 4 bases, with 8 bases between the two germline ends. Germline V gives CDR1 SGHNT, CDR2 YYREEE (reference sequence). The CDR3 is CASSLGPFGNTIYF. The CDR3 DNA reads TGTGCCAGCAGCTTGGGACCCTTCGGAAACACCATATATTTT. The variable domain in full, with the rest retrieved from reference TRBV5-4 and TRBJ1-3, is ETGVTQSPTHLIKTRGQQVTLRCSSQSGHNTVSWYQQALGQGPQFIFQYYREEENGRGNFPPRFSGLQFPNYSSELNVNALELDDSALYLCASSLGPFGNTIYFGEGSWLTVV.

The chain uses TRBV6-5 and TRBJ2-7; 14 nucleotides line up with TRBD2. Trimming took 6 bases from V and 2 from J; bases not matched to a gene: 6. This CDR3 contains 16 residues. Germline-derived CDR1 and CDR2 are MNHEY and SVGAGI. In DNA form, the CDR3 reads TGTGCCAGCAGATACCGACTAGCGGGAGGGCCCTACGAGCAGTACTTC. The encoded protein is CASRYRLAGGPYEQYF.

V gene TRBV7-2 combines with J gene TRBJ2-7; 9 nucleotides line up with TRBD1. CDR3 length equals 16 residues. The germline V gene encodes CDR1 SGHTA and CDR2 FQGNSA. V dropped 5 bases and J dropped 0; count of bases not matched to a gene: 8. In DNA, the CDR3 is TGTGCCAGCAGCCAGGGGACAGGGACTTTCTCCTACGAGCAGTACTTC. Its translation: CASSQGTGTFSYEQYF.

The chain uses TRBV7-9 and TRBJ1-2; D is possibly TRBD1 (6 bases). From germline, CDR1 is SEHNR and CDR2 FQNEAQ (reference sequence). Trimming removed 4 bases at V and 2 bases at J, with 11 bases between. The CDR3 is made up of 14 amino acids. CDR3 sequence: CASSSPTGNYGYTF. As DNA, the CDR3 is TGTGCCAGCAGCTCACCAACAGGGAACTATGGCTACACCTTC.

The chain carries TRBV19 and TRBJ1-5, with a weak D call TRBD1 (5 bases). The CDR3 consists of 16 residues. V dropped 3 bases and J dropped 3 bases, with 15 bases sitting between them. The germline CDR1 and CDR2 sequences are LNHDA and SQIVND (reference sequence). CDR3 coding DNA: TGTGCCAGTAGTATTACAGGAGGAGGGCCCAATCAGCCCCAGCATTTT. This sequence encodes CASSITGGGPNQPQHF.

This clone was recorded a few times. The rearrangement joins TRBV11-3 to TRBJ2-1, with 8 bases that match TRBD2. CDR1 and CDR2 from the germline V gene are SGHNT and YENEEA. J lost 9 bases, V lost 5 bases, and 6 bases had no gene match. The CDR3 sequence is 13 residues long. CDR3 in amino acids: CASSRPGRGEQFF. The DNA for the CDR3 is TGTGCCAGCAGCAGACCCGGGAGGGGTGAGCAGTTCTTC. The full variable domain, completed using reference TRBV11-3 and TRBJ2-1, is EAGVVQSPRYKIIEKKQPVAFWCNPISGHNTLYWYLQNLGQGPELLIRYENEEAVDDSQLPKDRFSAERLKGVDSTLKIQPAELGDSAVYLCASSRPGRGEQFFGPGTRLTVL.

The chain combines TRBV5-1 with TRBJ2-1, with 11 bases matching TRBD2. This CDR3 is built from 17 residues. V shed 0 bases, J shed 7 bases, and the junction held 9 bases outside the gene matches. Per the germline V gene, CDR1 is SGHRS and CDR2 is YFSETQ. CDR3 DNA: TGCGCCAGCAGCTTGGATGGTGGGCTAGCGGGAGGTAATGAGCAGTTCTTC. Amino acids: CASSLDGGLAGGNEQFF.

This chain connects TRBV5-1 to TRBJ2-7; TRBD2 aligns across 15 bases. Germline V gives CDR1 SGHRS, CDR2 YFSETQ. The J segment lost 0 bases and the V segment lost 2 bases, leaving 3 bases of the junction unmatched. The CDR3 consists of 17 residues. The CDR3 bases are TGCGCCAGCAGCTTATGGACTAGCGGGAGGGCCTCCTACGAGCAGTACTTC. It specifies CASSLWTSGRASYEQYF. Supplemented by reference TRBV5-1 and TRBJ2-7, the full variable domain reads KAGVTQTPRYLIKTRGQQVTLSCSPISGHRSVSWYQQTPGQGLQFLFEYFSETQRNKGNFPGRFSGRQFSNSRSEMNVSTLELGDSALYLCASSLWTSGRASYEQYFGPGTRLTVT.

J is TRBJ1-2 and V is TRBV6-6; D not certain. The CDR3 totals 12 residues. Trimming took 6 bases from V and 3 from J, leaving 8 bases between them. The germline V gene encodes CDR1 MNHNY and CDR2 SVGAGI (reference sequence). CDR3 sequence: CASRVGDYGYTF. In DNA, the CDR3 is TGTGCCAGCAGAGTAGGCGACTATGGCTACACCTTC.

This chain connects TRBV28 to TRBJ2-7; D gene uncertain. Germline V CDR1 and CDR2: MDHEN, SYDVKM. V was pared by 6 bases and J by 0 bases, with 15 bases between. There are 15 residues in the CDR3. The CDR3 is CASRVSIRISYEQYF. CDR3 nucleotide sequence: TGTGCCAGCAGAGTTTCTATCCGAATCTCCTACGAGCAGTACTTC.

This clone is medium-sized (0.01 to 0.1%). The DNA of the CDR3 is TGTGCCAGTAGAGGACAGTTCTCGGGCGATGGCTACACCTTC. Translating it yields CASRGQFSGDGYTF. The rearrangement uses TRBV19 and TRBJ1-2; D may be TRBD1 (6 bases). The germline V and J ends were trimmed by 6 bases and 6 bases, with 17 bases remaining between them. Per the germline V gene, CDR1 is LNHDA and CDR2 is SQIVND (reference sequence). The CDR3 extends over 14 amino acids.

V is TRBV3-1 (or the pseudogene TRBV3-2) and J is TRBJ1-2; D is unresolved. Germline V lookup: CDR1 LGHDT, CDR2 YNNKEL (reference sequence). The CDR3 has 14 amino acids. Trimming pared 6 bases from V and 2 bases from J, leaving 13 bases between. CDR3 in amino acids: CASSPRTENYGYTF. The CDR3, as DNA: TGTGCCAGCAGTCCACGGACGGAGAACTATGGCTACACCTTC.

The rearrangement links TRBV7-9 to TRBJ1-6; D is unclear. The CDR3 sequence is 15 residues long. Trimming pared 5 bases from V and 8 bases from J, leaving 16 bases between. Germline-derived CDR1 and CDR2 are SEHNR and FQNEAQ (reference sequence). Here the CDR3 reads CASSHFNPLDSPLHF. The CDR3, as DNA: TGTGCCAGCAGCCACTTCAATCCCCTGGATTCACCCCTCCACTTT.

The rearrangement uses TRBV27 and TRBJ2-5; the match to TRBD1 covers 9 bases. V shed 5 bases, J shed 1 base, and the junction held 5 bases outside the gene matches. The germline gives CDR1 MNHEY, CDR2 SMNVEV (reference sequence). The CDR3 runs 15 residues. The CDR3 here is CASSPDRGAQETQYF. The DNA of the CDR3 is TGTGCCAGCAGTCCCGACAGGGGGGCCCAAGAGACCCAGTACTTC.

The gene calls are TRBV11-1 and TRBJ2-5; the D is unclear. CDR1 is SGHAT and CDR2 is FQDESV in the germline V gene (reference sequence). V dropped 3 bases and J dropped 1 base, with 12 bases sitting between them. This CDR3 contains 15 residues. The CDR3 here is CASSLYGSFQETQYF. CDR3 coding DNA: TGTGCCAGCAGCTTGTACGGCAGCTTCCAAGAGACCCAGTACTTC.

The chain uses TRBV4-2 and TRBJ2-5; 8 nucleotides align to TRBD2. The CDR3 totals 14 residues. V lost 6 bases to trimming and J lost 2 bases; unmatched junction nucleotides: 5. Germline V CDR1 and CDR2: LGHNA, YNFKEQ. The CDR3 sequence: CASSGTSGQETQYF. CDR3 sequence (DNA): TGTGCCAGCAGTGGTACTAGCGGACAAGAGACCCAGTACTTC.

The chain has TRBV7-2 and TRBJ1-1; 8 bases fit TRBD1. The CDR3 is 14 residues long. Trimming cost V 5 bases and J 6 bases; bases outside gene matches: 8. Germline CDR1 SGHTA, CDR2 FQGNSA. CDR3 amino acids: CASSTGTGPPEAFF. CDR3 sequence (DNA): TGTGCCAGCAGCACCGGGACAGGTCCTCCTGAAGCTTTCTTT.

V is TRBV5-1 and J is TRBJ2-2, with 7 positions matching TRBD1. This CDR3 is built from 14 residues. V trimming: 9 bases; J trimming: 2 bases; junction bases outside the gene matches: 7. CDR1 is SGHRS, CDR2 YFSETQ, per germline. As DNA, the CDR3 is TGCGCCACCTCAACAGGGGTTAACACCGGGGAGCTGTTTTTT. This translates into CATSTGVNTGELFF. Based on the CDR3 plus reference TRBV5-1 and TRBJ2-2, the full variable domain is KAGVTQTPRYLIKTRGQQVTLSCSPISGHRSVSWYQQTPGQGLQFLFEYFSETQRNKGNFPGRFSGRQFSNSRSEMNVSTLELGDSALYLCATSTGVNTGELFFGEGSRLTVL.

This sequence joins TRBV4-2 and TRBJ1-5; D remains unclear. CDR3 length: 15 amino acids. Trimming took 0 bases from V and 2 from J, leaving 8 bases between them. CDR1 is LGHNA and CDR2 is YNFKEQ in the germline V gene. Here the CDR3 DNA reads TGTGCCAGCAGCCAAGATCCCGCGGGCAATCAGCCCCAGCATTTT. As protein: CASSQDPAGNQPQHF.

For the CDR3, the DNA is TGTGCCAGCAGTTTAACCGATCGGACAGGGGGTAGCTACGAGCAGTACTTC. Protein product: CASSLTDRTGGSYEQYF. This rearrangement joins TRBV11-2 to TRBJ2-7; 10 bases line up with TRBD1. With 6 bases clipped from V and 3 bases from J, the junction kept 14 bases outside the gene matches. Germline CDR1 SGHAT, CDR2 FQNNGV. The CDR3 length is 17 residues.

The chain carries TRBV28 and TRBJ2-7; the match to TRBD1 covers 9 bases. V trimming: 6 bases; J trimming: 3 bases; junction bases outside the gene matches: 9. The CDR3 is made up of 15 amino acids. CDR1 and CDR2 (germline): MDHEN, SYDVKM. CDR3 nucleotide sequence: TGTGCCAGCAGCCGACAGGGGGGCAGAAGCTACGAGCAGTACTTC. It specifies CASSRQGGRSYEQYF. Filled out from reference TRBV28 and TRBJ2-7, the complete variable domain reads DVKVTQSSRYLVKRTGEKVFLECVQDMDHENMFWYRQDPGLGLRLIYFSYDVKMKEKGDIPEGYSVSREKKERFSLILESASTNQTSMYLCASSRQGGRSYEQYFGPGTRLTVT.

J is TRBJ2-1 and V is TRBV7-9, with D possibly matching TRBD2 (5 bases). Germline-derived CDR1 and CDR2 are SEHNR and FQNEAQ (reference sequence). The CDR3 covers 17 residues. V gave up 4 bases and J gave up 0 bases, with 16 bases separating them. This CDR3 reads CASSSRLIALSYNEQFF. The CDR3 DNA sequence: TGTGCCAGCAGCTCTAGGTTAATAGCGCTCTCCTACAATGAGCAGTTCTTC.

The chain uses TRBV27 and TRBJ2-1, with 8 bases identical to TRBD2. The CDR3 is 15 residues long. V was pared by 6 bases and J by 0 bases, with 4 bases of the junction left unmatched. Germline V gene sequence: CDR1 MNHEY, CDR2 SMNVEV (reference sequence). This CDR3 is CASSLTSDSYNEQFF. CDR3 DNA sequence: TGTGCCAGCAGCCTGACTAGCGACTCCTACAATGAGCAGTTCTTC.